The 11 T cell receptor beta chains given below trace back to one sample, sequenced in a study of blood T cells in healthy people across ages. Sample-barcoded 5' priming and a J-beta primer mix drove a second PCR of 7 to 11 cycles. TCRdb re-derived calls from the 5' RACE reads in MiXCR, one entry per CDR3 protein. Among 800,000 or so distinct CDR3 sequences listed, around a quarter were seen once. These records were also assigned to another study, of T cells of mothers and their children.

Sequencing was carried out using blood. Receptor source: a boy aged 5 to 17 in good health.

In its sample, this clonotype was seen many times. The chain combines TRBV20-1 with TRBJ2-5; 8 nucleotides line up with TRBD2. This CDR3 has 15 residues. V lost 0 bases, J lost 5 bases, and 8 bases stayed unmatched. Germline V gene data show CDR1 as DFQATT and CDR2 as SNEGSKA (reference sequence). CDR3 protein: CSARDIRGGLETQYF. The CDR3 DNA reads as TGCAGTGCTAGAGATATTCGGGGGGGGCTCGAGACCCAGTACTTC.

The table lists this clonotype with a few counts. The rearrangement uses TRBV24-1 and TRBJ2-3; D may be TRBD1 (5 bases). The V and J ends lost 1 base and 4 bases respectively, with 17 bases between them. Germline V gene data show CDR1 as KGHDR and CDR2 as SFDVKD. This CDR3 region has 17 residues. The CDR3 DNA is TGTGCCACCAGTGATTTCTTGGGGCCCGAACCCCCAGATACGCAGTATTTT. It encodes CATSDFLGPEPPDTQYF.

This clonotype was seen ten or more times. The V and J genes are TRBV7-2 and TRBJ1-5; the D is unclear. V lost 3 bases and J lost 7, with 13 bases in between. Germline CDR1 is SGHTA and CDR2 is FQGNSA. The CDR3 covers 14 residues. The CDR3 loop is CASSLLDGSQPQHF. The DNA for the CDR3 is TGTGCCAGCAGCTTGCTTGACGGTAGCCAGCCCCAGCATTTT.

The J gene is TRBJ2-2, the V gene TRBV20-1; 7 bases line up with TRBD1. The V gene end was trimmed by 3 bases and the J gene end by 6 bases; junction bases not matched to a gene: 10. The germline V gene encodes CDR1 DFQATT and CDR2 SNEGSKA (reference sequence). This CDR3 region has 15 residues. CDR3 coding DNA: TGCAGTGCTAGGAATCTAAAGACAGGGTCCGGGGAGCTGTTTTTT. It translates to CSARNLKTGSGELFF.

The chain combines TRBV7-8 with TRBJ2-1; 7 nucleotides agree with TRBD2. V lost 3 bases to trimming and J lost 5 bases; unmatched junction nucleotides: 1. The germline gives CDR1 SGHVS, CDR2 FQNEAQ. The CDR3 spans 13 residues. The CDR3 nucleotides are TGTGCCAGCAGCTTCGGGACTAACAATGAGCAGTTCTTC. This gives the protein CASSFGTNNEQFF.

This chain connects TRBV29-1 to TRBJ2-5; a possible D gene is TRBD1 (5 bases). V lost 0 bases and J lost 5, with 19 bases in between. CDR3 size: 16 residues. CDR1 and CDR2 from the germline V gene are SQVTM and ANQGSEA. The CDR3 loop reads CSVEDSRTSVGETQYF. The CDR3 DNA reads as TGCAGCGTTGAAGACTCGAGGACAAGCGTGGGGGAGACCCAGTACTTC.

This clonotype was observed a handful of times. V is TRBV5-1 and J is TRBJ2-7, with a possible D match to TRBD2 (5 bases). The CDR3 has 15 amino acids. The germline CDR1 and CDR2 sequences are SGHRS and YFSETQ. V was cut by 0 bases and J by 3 bases, with 13 bases left in between. The CDR3 loop reads CASSLAVKRDYEQYF. CDR3 DNA: TGCGCCAGCAGCTTGGCGGTCAAACGGGACTACGAGCAGTACTTC.

This clonotype has just a few counts. The chain links TRBV21-1 to TRBJ2-5. TRBV21-1 is a pseudogene locus. The CDR3 is made up of 13 amino acids. The chain's CDR3 is CASSVGLSGTQYF. DNA for the CDR3: TGTGCCAGCAGCGTAGGCTTGTCTGGGACCCAGTACTTC.

This chain links TRBV5-1 with TRBJ2-1, with 10 positions matching TRBD2. The germline CDR1 and CDR2 sequences are SGHRS and YFSETQ. The CDR3 loop spans 16 amino acids. The V segment lost 4 bases and the J segment 2 bases; nucleotides outside the gene matches: 6. The CDR3 is CASSVQGLATYNEQFF. The CDR3 DNA reads as TGCGCCAGCAGCGTCCAGGGACTAGCGACCTACAATGAGCAGTTCTTC. Using reference TRBV5-1 and TRBJ2-1 for the parts outside the CDR3, the full variable domain is KAGVTQTPRYLIKTRGQQVTLSCSPISGHRSVSWYQQTPGQGLQFLFEYFSETQRNKGNFPGRFSGRQFSNSRSEMNVSTLELGDSALYLCASSVQGLATYNEQFFGPGTRLTVL.

This clonotype was observed a handful of times. V usage is TRBV20-1 and J usage is TRBJ2-7; D is perhaps TRBD1 (6 bases). V lost 3 bases to trimming and J lost 2 bases, with 17 bases between them. This CDR3 has 15 residues. Germline V gene lookup returns CDR1 DFQATT and CDR2 SNEGSKA (reference sequence). CDR3 in amino acids: CSARDETGYPYEQYF. CDR3 in DNA: TGCAGTGCTAGGGACGAAACAGGGTACCCCTACGAGCAGTACTTC.

With respect to this clonotype: One end of the junction varies from germline; a read error may be responsible. The chain carries TRBV29-1 and TRBJ2-5; perhaps TRBD1 as D (5 bases). This CDR3 has 11 amino acids. Germline V CDR1 and CDR2: SQVTM, ANQGSEA. CDR3 nucleotides: TGCAGCGGTGAAAGGGGAGAGACCCAGTACTTC. Amino acids: CSGERGETQYF. The whole variable domain, remainder taken from reference TRBV29-1 and TRBJ2-5, is SAVISQKPSRDICQRGTSLTIQCQVDSQVTMMFWYRQQPGQSLTLIATANQGSEATYESGFVIDKFPISRPNLTFSTLTVSNMSPEDSSIYLCSGERGETQYFGPGTRLLVL.